Presented here are 2 T cell receptor beta chains from one specimen sequenced in a study of blood T cell repertoires in COVID-19. TCRdb's copy holds only in-frame clones and misses some; the assay was immunoSEQ multiplex PCR. This table has roughly 95,000 clones, 82% appearing once. The sample was peripheral blood. The source is a man at least 80 years old with acute or convalescent COVID-19.

The sample holds one count of this clone. CDR3 in DNA: TGTGCCAGCTCACTCAACGTAGGGGATGAAGCTTTCTTT. It yields the protein CASSLNVGDEAFF. This sequence joins TRBV18 and TRBJ1-1, with D possibly TRBD1 on 5 matching bases. V lost 4 bases to trimming and J lost 7 bases, with 13 bases between them. Germline V gene data show CDR1 as KGHSH and CDR2 as LQKENI. The CDR3 extends over 13 amino acids.

The chain uses TRBV29-1 and TRBJ2-3, with TRBD2 matching over 7 bases. The junction had 8 bases not matched to a gene; V was cut back by 7 bases and J by 7 bases. Germline V CDR1 and CDR2: SQVTM, ANQGSEA. There are 12 residues in the CDR3. The DNA of the CDR3 is TGCAGCGCCCGACTAGCTACCAATACGCAGTATTTT. Encoded protein: CSARLATNTQYF.